Listed below are T cell receptor beta chains from one sample, sequenced in a study of shared clonotypes between healthy human individuals. Generated by immunoSEQ multiplex PCR, the TCRdb table keeps only in-frame clones and is missing some. The data contain about 2.4 million clones, under 95% of them singletons. The sample was naive CD4+ T cells from PBMCs. The receptors were gathered from a man aged 18 to 35 in good health. Some clones in this sample may be carry-over from other donors' samples. Each CDR3 is given with its conserved first and last residue. D genes are given only for firm matches. Clone size, where shown, is once, few, many, or a class for clones that have expanded.

j_call	v_call	d_call	cdr3_length	clone_size	cdr3_aa	cdr3_nt
TRBJ2-6	TRBV13	TRBD1	19	NA	CASSPNRDSHISGANVLTF	TGTGCCAGCAGCCCGAACCGGGACAGCCATATCTCTGGGGCCAACGTCCTGACTTTC
TRBJ1-1	TRBV28	TRBD1	14	NA	CASSLIQGDLRAFF	TGTGCCAGCAGTTTAATACAGGGGGACCTGAGGGCTTTCTTT
TRBJ1-5	TRBV28	NA	15	NA	CASSIGTVSNQPQHF	TGTGCCAGCAGTATCGGGACGGTTAGCAATCAGCCCCAGCATTTT
TRBJ2-7	TRBV18	TRBD1	17	NA	CASSRGVGTGAFYEQYF	TGTGCCAGCTCAAGGGGAGTTGGGACAGGGGCCTTCTACGAGCAGTACTTC
TRBJ2-5	TRBV6-1	NA	15	NA	CASSEFDRGHETQYF	TGTGCCAGCAGTGAATTTGACCGCGGGCACGAGACCCAGTACTTC
TRBJ1-4	TRBV28	NA	11	NA	CASSSHEKLFF	TGTGCCAGCAGTTCACACGAAAAACTGTTTTTT
TRBJ2-5	TRBV12-2	NA	16	once	CASRLEKTGDIETQYF	TGTGCAAGTCGCTTAGAAAAGACTGGGGACATCGAGACCCAGTACTTC
TRBJ2-5	TRBV5-6	NA	11	NA	CASSIWETQYF	TGTGCCAGCAGTATCTGGGAGACCCAGTACTTC
TRBJ2-1	TRBV19	TRBD2	15	NA	CASSRIAGVGNEQFF	TGTGCCAGTAGTAGAATAGCGGGAGTGGGCAATGAGCAGTTCTTC
TRBJ2-1	TRBV5-6	TRBD1	15	NA	CASSLGQGAGNEQFF	TGTGCCAGCAGCTTAGGCCAGGGGGCAGGAAATGAGCAGTTCTTC
TRBJ2-5	TRBV4-1	NA	17	NA	CASSQDHPQRHQETQYF	TGCGCCAGCAGCCAAGATCACCCCCAGCGACACCAAGAGACCCAGTACTTC
TRBJ1-1	TRBV15	NA	15	NA	CATSRELRRATEAFF	TGTGCCACCAGCAGAGAACTGCGCAGGGCCACTGAAGCTTTCTTT
TRBJ2-2	TRBV29-1	NA	15	NA	CSVKKAAGETGELFF	TGCAGCGTCAAAAAGGCGGCTGGAGAAACCGGGGAGCTGTTTTTT
TRBJ2-2	TRBV19	TRBD2	16	NA	CASARGLPPLTGELFF	TGTGCCAGTGCTCGGGGACTACCGCCCCTCACCGGGGAGCTGTTTTTT
TRBJ2-1	TRBV4-3	NA	16	NA	CASSQVTGDFYNEQFF	TGCGCCAGCAGCCAAGTGACGGGAGACTTCTACAATGAGCAGTTCTTC
TRBJ1-1	TRBV7-9	NA	14	NA	CASSLGAVGTEAFF	TGTGCCAGCAGCTTAGGGGCGGTGGGCACTGAAGCTTTCTTT
TRBJ1-1	TRBV19	TRBD1	16	once	CASSVGTGGRGTEAFF	TGTGCCAGTAGTGTCGGGACAGGGGGACGAGGCACTGAAGCTTTCTTT
TRBJ2-7	TRBV5-1	TRBD2	16	NA	CASSPEGLAGSYEQYF	TGCGCCAGCAGCCCAGAGGGACTAGCGGGATCTTACGAGCAGTACTTC
TRBJ1-1	TRBV30	NA	12	NA	CAWTGMNTEAFF	TGTGCCTGGACCGGAATGAACACTGAAGCTTTCTTT
TRBJ2-1	TRBV4-2	NA	15	NA	CASSPDSSVYNEQFF	TGTGCCAGCAGCCCAGACTCTAGCGTCTACAATGAGCAGTTCTTC
TRBJ1-3	TRBV6-5	TRBD1	13	NA	CASRQGVRNTIYF	TGTGCCAGCAGGCAGGGGGTTAGAAACACCATATATTTT
TRBJ2-7	TRBV4-2	TRBD2	16	NA	CASSQVSGSKTYEQYF	TGTGCCAGCAGCCAGGTCAGCGGGAGTAAGACCTACGAGCAGTACTTC
TRBJ1-4	TRBV29-1	TRBD1	15	NA	CSAVGTGATNEKLFF	TGCAGCGCGGTCGGGACAGGAGCAACTAATGAAAAACTGTTTTTT
TRBJ1-5	TRBV19	TRBD1	19	NA	CASTPGSRDRRDSNQPQHF	TGTGCCAGTACCCCCGGGTCCCGGGACAGGAGAGATAGCAATCAGCCCCAGCATTTT
TRBJ2-5	TRBV5-1	NA	13	NA	CASSLNEVETQYF	TGCGCCAGCAGCTTGAACGAAGTGGAGACCCAGTACTTC